Below are 27 T cell receptor beta chains sequenced from a single sample in a study of CD8 T cells in ankylosing spondylitis. TCRdb re-derived calls from the 5' RACE reads in MiXCR, one entry per CDR3 protein. The sample shows approximately 290,000 distinct CDR3 sequences, 20% of them seen only once. Material: blood, either unsorted or a sorted T cell fraction (not recorded which). The receptors were gathered from a female donor with ankylosing spondylitis or in good health (not recorded which).

The chain carries TRBV7-9 and TRBJ2-1; 10 nucleotides align to TRBD1. Trimming at V came to 1 base and at J to 9 bases, leaving 9 bases not matched to a gene. The CDR3 sequence is 16 residues long. The V gene's germline CDR1 is SEHNR and CDR2 FQNEAQ (reference sequence). DNA of the CDR3: TGTGCCAGCAGCTTAGGGGACAGGGGAAGTATGAGTGAGCAGTTCTTC. Protein: CASSLGDRGSMSEQFF.

This chain connects TRBV5-1 to TRBJ2-7, with 8 positions matching TRBD1. The CDR3 has 15 residues. The germline gives CDR1 SGHRS, CDR2 YFSETQ. Losses at the gene ends were 4 bases for V and 3 bases for J; bases not matched to a gene: 9. CDR3 DNA: TGCGCCAGCAGCGTGGACAGGGTAGTCAGCTACGAGCAGTACTTC. It yields the protein CASSVDRVVSYEQYF.

This clonotype occurred a few times. V gene TRBV19 combines with J gene TRBJ1-1, with 9 bases matching TRBD1. The germline V gene has CDR1 LNHDA and CDR2 SQIVND (reference sequence). Trimming took 5 bases from V and 1 from J; bases not matched to a gene: 8. The CDR3 length is 16 residues. The DNA for the CDR3 is TGTGCCAGTAGTGTGTTACAGGGGGCTTGGAACACTGAAGCTTTCTTT. It is translated as CASSVLQGAWNTEAFF. The whole variable domain, remainder taken from reference TRBV19 and TRBJ1-1, is DGGITQSPKYLFRKEGQNVTLSCEQNLNHDAMYWYRQDPGQGLRLIYYSQIVNDFQKGDIAEGYSVSREKKESFPLTVTSAQKNPTAFYLCASSVLQGAWNTEAFFGQGTRLTVV.

This chain's CDR3 is CASSLGGLPGFF. In DNA, the CDR3 is TGTGCCAGCAGCTTGGGAGGGCTACCCGGGTTCTTC. The chain has TRBV5-4 and TRBJ2-1; tentative D call: TRBD2 (5 bases). The length of the CDR3 is 12 residues. The V end lost 0 bases, the J end lost 15 bases, and 13 bases lay between the germline ends. Germline-derived CDR1 and CDR2 are SGHNT and YYREEE (reference sequence). Full variable domain (outside the CDR3, taken from reference TRBV5-4 and TRBJ2-1): ETGVTQSPTHLIKTRGQQVTLRCSSQSGHNTVSWYQQALGQGPQFIFQYYREEENGRGNFPPRFSGLQFPNYSSELNVNALELDDSALYLCASSLGGLPGFFGPGTRLTVL.

This clonotype was detected only a few times. The chain combines TRBV9 with TRBJ1-2; 10 nucleotides align to TRBD1. This CDR3 is 17 amino acids long. V was pared by 0 bases and J by 4 bases, with 9 bases of the junction left unmatched. CDR1 and CDR2 from the germline V gene are SGDLS and YYNGEE. This CDR3 is CASSVAGETGGVYGYTF. In nucleotides, the CDR3 is TGTGCCAGCAGCGTAGCTGGGGAGACAGGGGGCGTCTATGGCTACACCTTC. The full variable domain, completed using reference TRBV9 and TRBJ1-2, is DSGVTQTPKHLITATGQRVTLRCSPRSGDLSVYWYQQSLDQGLQFLIQYYNGEERAKGNILERFSAQQFPDLHSELNLSSLELGDSALYFCASSVAGETGGVYGYTFGSGTRLTVV.

This chain links TRBV24-1 with TRBJ1-5; a weak D match, TRBD1 (6 bases). In germline, CDR1 is KGHDR, CDR2 SFDVKD. This CDR3 has 13 amino acids. The V end was cut by 7 bases, the J end by 6 bases, with 12 bases between. The CDR3 region has the DNA TGTGCCACCAGACAGGGATCGGGTCAGCCCCAGCATTTT. This gives the protein CATRQGSGQPQHF.

This clonotype was recorded many times. The chain carries TRBV20-1 and TRBJ2-5, with a tentative D call TRBD1 (6 bases). V gave up 5 bases and J gave up 5 bases, with 18 bases separating them. From germline, CDR1 is DFQATT and CDR2 SNEGSKA (reference sequence). The CDR3 is 14 residues long. The CDR3 region is CSALIPGEEETQYF. Written as DNA, the CDR3 is TGCAGTGCTTTGATTCCAGGGGAAGAGGAGACCCAGTACTTC.

This clonotype has only a few counts. The chain recombines TRBV20-1 with TRBJ2-7, with 9 bases lining up with TRBD2. CDR3 length: 13 residues. The V gene end was trimmed by 7 bases and the J gene end by 6 bases; junction bases not matched to a gene: 10. The germline V gene encodes CDR1 DFQATT and CDR2 SNEGSKA (reference sequence). The CDR3 here is CSVLLAGKGEQYF. The CDR3 DNA follows: TGCAGTGTCCTGCTAGCGGGGAAGGGCGAGCAGTACTTC.

This clonotype was recorded many times. The V gene is TRBV7-2, the J gene TRBJ2-2, with a weak D call TRBD2 (6 bases). The CDR3 has 16 residues. V shed 3 bases and J shed 1 base, with 12 bases lying between them. Per germline, CDR1 SGHTA and CDR2 FQGNSA. The DNA of the CDR3 is TGTGCCAGCAGCTTGAACGGGGGTCAGAACACCGGGGAGCTGTTTTTT. It specifies CASSLNGGQNTGELFF.

With regard to this clonotype: With a much larger clone just one base away, this may be a read error. The rearrangement joins TRBV15 to TRBJ1-4, with 7 bases lining up with TRBD1. This CDR3 region has 15 residues. Per germline, CDR1 LNHNV and CDR2 YYDKDF (reference sequence). CDR3 nucleotides: TGTGACACCAGCTGGGGGACAGCTTTTAGAGAAAAACTGTTTTTT. Its protein product is CDTSWGTAFREKLFF.

This clonotype was recorded many times. The V gene is TRBV29-1, the J gene TRBJ2-1; D uncertain. This CDR3 is 12 amino acids long. Germline V gene lookup returns CDR1 SQVTM and CDR2 ANQGSEA. Trimming left V 3 bases short and J 1 base short, with 4 bases between. CDR3 nucleotides: TGCAGCGTTGACCGGTCCTACAATGAGCAGTTCTTC. It translates to CSVDRSYNEQFF.

This clonotype was seen a handful of times. The chain carries TRBV18 and TRBJ2-7, with 8 positions matching TRBD1. V dropped 3 bases and J dropped 2; count of bases not matched to a gene: 9. Germline V gene lookup returns CDR1 KGHSH and CDR2 LQKENI. The CDR3 sequence is 16 residues long. The CDR3 DNA sequence: TGTGCCAGCTCACCTCGATCTGTACAGGGGGCCTACGAGCAGTACTTC. Translated, it gives CASSPRSVQGAYEQYF.

This sequence joins TRBV20-1 and TRBJ1-2, with 9 bases lining up with TRBD1. CDR1 is DFQATT, CDR2 SNEGSKA, per germline (reference sequence). The J segment lost 4 bases and the V segment lost 6 bases, leaving 9 bases of the junction unmatched. The CDR3 totals 14 residues. CDR3 loop: CSAIDRGVSYGYTF. CDR3 sequence (DNA): TGCAGTGCGATCGACAGGGGGGTTAGCTATGGCTACACCTTC.

This clonotype was detected ten times or more. This chain joins TRBV7-2 and TRBJ2-7; 8 nucleotides match TRBD2. Germline trimming cut 5 bases from V and 5 bases from J; bases unmatched to any gene: 8. Germline assignment: CDR1 SGHTA and CDR2 FQGNSA. This CDR3 has 14 residues. CDR3 in DNA: TGTGCCAGCAGCCCCCGGGGGGGAGGAAACGAGCAGTACTTC. Translated, it gives CASSPRGGGNEQYF. Full variable domain (outside the CDR3, taken from reference TRBV7-2 and TRBJ2-7): GAGVSQSPSNKVTEKGKDVELRCDPISGHTALYWYRQSLGQGLEFLIYFQGNSAPDKSGLPSDRFSAERTGGSVSTLTIQRTQQEDSAVYLCASSPRGGGNEQYFGPGTRLTVT.

The chain recombines TRBV3-1 with TRBJ2-1, with D perhaps assigned TRBD1 or TRBD2 (5 bases each). The CDR3 consists of 15 residues. V was trimmed by 6 bases and J by 2 bases, leaving 14 bases between them. CDR1 is LGHDT, CDR2 YNNKEL, per germline (reference sequence). The CDR3 DNA is TGTGCCAGCAGTCGAAACGGGACGCCCTACAATGAGCAGTTCTTC. Protein: CASSRNGTPYNEQFF.

The V gene is TRBV28, the J gene TRBJ2-1, with 9 bases that match TRBD2. The germline V gene encodes CDR1 MDHEN and CDR2 SYDVKM. The J segment lost 0 bases and the V segment lost 4 bases, leaving 10 bases of the junction unmatched. The CDR3 contains 18 residues. Here the CDR3 DNA reads TGTGCCAGCAGTTCCGGGGCTGGACTAGCGTCCTCCTACAATGAGCAGTTCTTC. Protein product: CASSSGAGLASSYNEQFF.

CDR3 sequence reads: CASSQASGTLNTDTQYF. CDR3 bases: TGTGCCAGCAGCCAAGCATCCGGGACTCTGAACACAGATACGCAGTATTTT. This chain links TRBV4-2 with TRBJ2-3; D might be TRBD2 (6 bases). The germline V and J ends were trimmed by 1 base and 2 bases, with 16 bases remaining between them. Per the germline V gene, CDR1 is LGHNA and CDR2 is YNFKEQ. CDR3 length: 17 residues.

In this sample, this clonotype turned up a few times. The chain couples TRBV20-1 to TRBJ2-1; 9 bases are shared with TRBD1. V dropped 6 bases and J dropped 4; count of bases not matched to a gene: 16. The CDR3 runs 17 residues. Per the germline V gene, CDR1 is DFQATT and CDR2 is SNEGSKA (reference sequence). CDR3 amino acids: CSALGTGFQNLYNEQFF. DNA of the CDR3: TGCAGTGCCCTCGGGACAGGGTTTCAAAACCTTTACAATGAGCAGTTCTTC.

V is TRBV11-1 and J is TRBJ2-7, with 14 bases that match TRBD2. The CDR3 sequence is 18 residues long. CDR1 and CDR2 (germline): SGHAT, FQDESV (reference sequence). Germline trimming cut 11 bases from V and 0 bases from J; bases unmatched to any gene: 15. Here the CDR3 DNA reads TGTGCCGAACCCCCCGGGACTAGCGGGAGAACGGGCTCCTACGAGCAGTACTTC. It is translated as CAEPPGTSGRTGSYEQYF. Looking up the rest from reference TRBV11-1 and TRBJ2-7 gives the full variable domain: EAEVAQSPRYKITEKSQAVAFWCDPISGHATLYWYRQILGQGPELLVQFQDESVVDDSQLPKDRFSAERLKGVDSTLKIQPAELGDSAMYLCAEPPGTSGRTGSYEQYFGPGTRLTVT.

The chain couples TRBV5-1 to TRBJ2-1; 14 bases fit TRBD2. Germline loops: CDR1 SGHRS, CDR2 YFSETQ. This CDR3 has 15 amino acids. Trimming removed 2 bases from V and 15 bases from J; junction bases left unmatched: 10. The CDR3 loop is CASSFSSGTSGRGFF. CDR3 sequence (DNA): TGCGCCAGCAGCTTCTCCTCCGGGACTAGCGGGAGAGGGTTCTTC.

A few counts support this clonotype. The chain recombines TRBV10-3 with TRBJ2-7; a weak D match, TRBD1 (6 bases). The germline gives CDR1 ENHRY, CDR2 SYGVKD. CDR3 length: 15 amino acids. Trimming removed 2 bases from V and 3 bases from J, with 14 bases in between. The CDR3 here is CAISEPPGESYEQYF. CDR3 sequence (DNA): TGTGCCATCAGTGAGCCCCCAGGGGAGAGCTACGAGCAGTACTTC.

This clonotype was observed a few times. The chain recombines TRBV5-1 with TRBJ1-1; D is unclear. Germline CDR1 and CDR2: SGHRS and YFSETQ. This CDR3 is built from 8 residues. V shed 6 bases and J shed 11 bases, with 5 bases lying between them. CDR3 amino acids: CASTRAFF. Written as DNA, the CDR3 is TGCGCCAGCACTAGGGCTTTCTTT.

The V and J genes are TRBV19 and TRBJ2-5; weak D call: TRBD2 (6 bases). This CDR3 region has 16 residues. Germline V gene sequence: CDR1 LNHDA, CDR2 SQIVND (reference sequence). Trimming left V 3 bases short and J 2 bases short, with 16 bases between. The CDR3 spells CASSISSAGRQETQYF. For the CDR3, the DNA is TGTGCCAGTAGTATTTCTTCGGCGGGACGGCAAGAGACCCAGTACTTC.

In this sample, this clonotype turned up a few times. The chain links TRBV19 to TRBJ2-7; the match to TRBD2 covers 9 bases. CDR3 size: 14 residues. Germline CDR1 and CDR2: LNHDA and SQIVND (reference sequence). The V and J ends lost 5 bases and 4 bases, in that order; junction bases with no gene match: 6. The CDR3 DNA is TGTGCCAGTAGTCGCGGGAGGGGAGAGTACGAGCAGTACTTC. The encoded protein is CASSRGRGEYEQYF.

The chain carries TRBV6-5 and TRBJ2-1, with TRBD2 identical over 8 bases. CDR1 is MNHEY and CDR2 is SVGAGI in the germline V gene. The CDR3 consists of 18 residues. V lost 4 bases, J lost 0 bases, and 11 bases stayed unmatched. CDR3 loop: CASSSLPSGYSSYNEQFF. CDR3 nucleotides: TGTGCCAGCAGTTCCCTCCCTAGCGGGTATAGCTCCTACAATGAGCAGTTCTTC.

The chain joins TRBV12-3 or TRBV12-4 to TRBJ1-1; tentative D call: TRBD1 (5 bases). This CDR3 has 16 amino acids. Trimming removed 6 bases at V and 1 base at J, with 18 bases between. The CDR3 nucleotides read TGTGCCAGCAGCCAGACACACGGGGGATGGAACACTGAAGCTTTCTTT. It encodes CASSQTHGGWNTEAFF.

This clonotype was counted ten times or more. The J gene is TRBJ2-1, the V gene TRBV2, with no clear D. CDR3 length: 15 amino acids. In germline, CDR1 is SNHLY, CDR2 FYNNEI. The V end was cut by 1 base, the J end by 4 bases, with 11 bases between. The CDR3 region is CASSEGVADYNEQFF. CDR3 sequence (DNA): TGTGCCAGCAGTGAAGGGGTAGCAGATTACAATGAGCAGTTCTTC.